By share of the sample, the clone carrying this TCR beta chain is medium-sized. Its target is unknown. The sample's time point: sample taken at primary tumor resection. The junction had 8 bases not matched to a gene; V was cut back by 6 bases and J by 0 bases. CDR3 length equals 16 residues. Germline lookup yields CDR1 DFQATT and CDR2 SNEGSKA (reference sequence). Every individual TCR cDNA molecule carried its own unique molecular identifier, which allowed correction of PCR and sequencing errors. TCRdb re-called the 5' RACE reads with MiXCR, one entry per CDR3 protein. The sample includes 1,500 to 2,000 distinct CDR3 sequences, more than 7% of them seen just once. The data derive from a study of spatial heterogeneity in lung cancer. At the level of the study: The mean occurrence of each unique TCR and UMI combination in raw reads exceeded eight. Study findings and constraints: Numbers of ubiquitous and regional expanded TCRs tracked ubiquitous and regional nonsynonymous mutation counts, respectively. For expanded intratumoral alpha and beta TCRs, counts tracked tumor mutation counts.

The genes are TRBV20-1 and TRBJ1-6; 7 bases fit TRBD1. The starting material was lung tumor tissue, obtained at surgery. This TCR derives from a male donor with early-stage non-small cell lung cancer. For the CDR3, the DNA is TGCAGTGCGAATGGACAGGCGAGCTCCTATAATTCACCCCTCCACTTT. This encodes CSANGQASSYNSPLHF.